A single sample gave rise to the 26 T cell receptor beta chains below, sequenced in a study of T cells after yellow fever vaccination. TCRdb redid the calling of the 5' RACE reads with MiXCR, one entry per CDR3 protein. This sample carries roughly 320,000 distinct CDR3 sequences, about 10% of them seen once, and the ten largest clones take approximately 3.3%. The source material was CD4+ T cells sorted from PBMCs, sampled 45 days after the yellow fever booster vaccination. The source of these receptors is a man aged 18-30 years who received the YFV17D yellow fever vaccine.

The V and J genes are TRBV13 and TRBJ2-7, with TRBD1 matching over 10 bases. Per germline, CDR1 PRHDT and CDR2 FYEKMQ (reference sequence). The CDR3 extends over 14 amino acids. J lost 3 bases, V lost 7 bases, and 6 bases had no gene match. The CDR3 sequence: CASNRQGAGYEQYF. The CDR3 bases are TGTGCCAGCAACCGACAGGGGGCCGGCTACGAGCAGTACTTC.

The CDR3 spells CASSLEAGRVEKLFF. The CDR3 coding sequence is TGTGCCAGCAGCTTAGAGGCGGGGCGTGTTGAAAAACTGTTTTTT. The rearrangement links TRBV7-2 to TRBJ1-4; a weak D match, TRBD1 (5 bases). V was clipped by 1 base and J by 7 bases, with 13 bases between them. Germline values: CDR1 SGHTA, CDR2 FQGNSA. The CDR3 has 15 amino acids.

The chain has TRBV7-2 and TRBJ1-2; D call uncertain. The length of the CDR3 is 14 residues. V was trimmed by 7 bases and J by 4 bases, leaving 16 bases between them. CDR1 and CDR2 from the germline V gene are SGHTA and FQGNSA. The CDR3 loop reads CASTFRDTSYGYTF. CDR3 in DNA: TGTGCCAGCACCTTTAGAGACACAAGCTATGGCTACACCTTC.

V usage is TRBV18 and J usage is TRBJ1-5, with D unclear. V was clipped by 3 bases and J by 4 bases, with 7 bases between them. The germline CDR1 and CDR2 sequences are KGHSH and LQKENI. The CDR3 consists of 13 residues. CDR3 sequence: CASSPEANQPQHF. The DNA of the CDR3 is TGTGCCAGCTCACCGGAGGCGAATCAGCCCCAGCATTTT.

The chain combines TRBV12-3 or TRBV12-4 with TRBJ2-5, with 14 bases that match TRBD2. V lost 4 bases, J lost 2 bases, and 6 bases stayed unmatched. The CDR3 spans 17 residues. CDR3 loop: CASSSGTSGGLQETQYF. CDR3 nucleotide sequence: TGTGCCAGCAGTTCCGGGACTAGCGGGGGCTTACAAGAGACCCAGTACTTC.

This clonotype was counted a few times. The chain's CDR3 is CATKGGTSTDTQYF. The CDR3 DNA reads as TGTGCCACCAAGGGGGGTACTAGCACAGATACGCAGTATTTT. V and J are TRBV10-3 and TRBJ2-3, with D perhaps assigned TRBD1 or TRBD2 (6 bases each). V was clipped by 10 bases and J by 0 bases, with 14 bases between them. The germline CDR1 and CDR2 sequences are ENHRY and SYGVKD. The CDR3 is 14 residues long.

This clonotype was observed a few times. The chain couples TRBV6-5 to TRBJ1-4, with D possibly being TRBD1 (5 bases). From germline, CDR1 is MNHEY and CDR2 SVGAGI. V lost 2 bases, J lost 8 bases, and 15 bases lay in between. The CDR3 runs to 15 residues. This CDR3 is CASSYGTGPWEKLFF. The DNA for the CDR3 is TGTGCCAGCAGTTACGGTACAGGCCCCTGGGAAAAACTGTTTTTT.

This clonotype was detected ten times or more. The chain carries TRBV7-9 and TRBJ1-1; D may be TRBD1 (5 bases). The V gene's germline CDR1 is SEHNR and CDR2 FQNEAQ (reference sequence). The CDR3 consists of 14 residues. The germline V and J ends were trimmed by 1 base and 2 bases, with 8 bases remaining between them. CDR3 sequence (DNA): TGTGCCAGCAGCTTAGGGACACCAAACACTGAAGCTTTCTTT. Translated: CASSLGTPNTEAFF.

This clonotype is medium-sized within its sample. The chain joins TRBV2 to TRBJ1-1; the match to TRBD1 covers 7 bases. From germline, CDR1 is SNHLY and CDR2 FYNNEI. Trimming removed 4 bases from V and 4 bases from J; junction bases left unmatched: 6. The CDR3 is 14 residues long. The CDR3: CASSGRQGSTEAFF. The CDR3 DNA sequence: TGTGCCAGCAGTGGCAGACAGGGTAGCACTGAAGCTTTCTTT.

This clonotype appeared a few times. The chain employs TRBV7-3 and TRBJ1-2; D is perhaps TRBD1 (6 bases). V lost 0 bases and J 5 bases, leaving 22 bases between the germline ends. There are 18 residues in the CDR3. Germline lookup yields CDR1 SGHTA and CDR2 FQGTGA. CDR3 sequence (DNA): TGTGCCAGCAGCTTAACGGGGGGGACAACCCGAAGAGGGTATGGCTACACCTTC. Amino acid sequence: CASSLTGGTTRRGYGYTF.

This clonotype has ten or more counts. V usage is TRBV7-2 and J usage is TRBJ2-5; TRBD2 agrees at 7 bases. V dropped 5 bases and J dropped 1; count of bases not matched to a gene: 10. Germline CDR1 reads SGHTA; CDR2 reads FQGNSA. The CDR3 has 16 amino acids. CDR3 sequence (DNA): TGTGCCAGCAGCGCCGTGGGAGGGGTTAGCCAAGAGACCCAGTACTTC. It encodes CASSAVGGVSQETQYF.

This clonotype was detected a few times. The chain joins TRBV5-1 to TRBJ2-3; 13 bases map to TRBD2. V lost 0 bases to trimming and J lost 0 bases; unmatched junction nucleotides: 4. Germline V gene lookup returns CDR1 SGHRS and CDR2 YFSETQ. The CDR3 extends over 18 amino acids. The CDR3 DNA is TGCGCCAGCAGCTTGGCGGGACTAGCGGGGACAAGCACAGATACGCAGTATTTT. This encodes CASSLAGLAGTSTDTQYF. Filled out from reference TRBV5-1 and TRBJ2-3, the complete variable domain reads KAGVTQTPRYLIKTRGQQVTLSCSPISGHRSVSWYQQTPGQGLQFLFEYFSETQRNKGNFPGRFSGRQFSNSRSEMNVSTLELGDSALYLCASSLAGLAGTSTDTQYFGPGTRLTVL.

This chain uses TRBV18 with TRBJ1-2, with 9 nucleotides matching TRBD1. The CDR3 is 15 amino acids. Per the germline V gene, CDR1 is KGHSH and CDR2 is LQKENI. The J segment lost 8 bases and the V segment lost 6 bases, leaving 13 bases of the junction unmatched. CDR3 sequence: CASSPGQGDVEGYTF. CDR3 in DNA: TGTGCCAGCTCGCCGGGACAGGGTGACGTGGAGGGCTACACCTTC.

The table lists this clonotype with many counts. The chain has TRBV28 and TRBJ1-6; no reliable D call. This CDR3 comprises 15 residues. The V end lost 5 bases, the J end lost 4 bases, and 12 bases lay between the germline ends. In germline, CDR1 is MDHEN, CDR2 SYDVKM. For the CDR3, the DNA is TGTGCCAGCAGTCTAACGGGAGGGTATAATTCACCCCTCCACTTT. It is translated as CASSLTGGYNSPLHF.

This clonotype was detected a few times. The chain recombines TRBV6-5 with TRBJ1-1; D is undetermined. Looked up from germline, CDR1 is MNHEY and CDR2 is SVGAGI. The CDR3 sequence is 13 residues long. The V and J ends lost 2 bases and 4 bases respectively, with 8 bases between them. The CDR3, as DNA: TGTGCCAGCAGTTACGGGCACAGCACTGAAGCTTTCTTT. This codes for CASSYGHSTEAFF.

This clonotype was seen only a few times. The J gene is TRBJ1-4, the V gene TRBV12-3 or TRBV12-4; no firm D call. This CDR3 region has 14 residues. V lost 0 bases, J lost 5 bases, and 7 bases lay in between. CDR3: CASSLARLNEKLFF. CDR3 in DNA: TGTGCCAGCAGTTTAGCCCGGCTGAATGAAAAACTGTTTTTT.

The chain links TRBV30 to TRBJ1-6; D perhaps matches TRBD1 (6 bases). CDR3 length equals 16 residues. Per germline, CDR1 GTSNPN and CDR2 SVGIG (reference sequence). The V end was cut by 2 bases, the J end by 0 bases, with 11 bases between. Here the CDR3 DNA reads TGTGCCTGGAGTTCCCAGGGGAGCTCCTATAATTCACCCCTCCACTTT. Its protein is CAWSSQGSSYNSPLHF.

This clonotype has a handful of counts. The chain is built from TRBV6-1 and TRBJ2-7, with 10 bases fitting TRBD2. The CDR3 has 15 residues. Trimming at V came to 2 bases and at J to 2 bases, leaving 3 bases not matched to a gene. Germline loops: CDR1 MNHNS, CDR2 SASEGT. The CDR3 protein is CASSEPGLAAYEQYF. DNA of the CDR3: TGTGCCAGCAGTGAACCCGGACTAGCGGCCTACGAGCAGTACTTC.

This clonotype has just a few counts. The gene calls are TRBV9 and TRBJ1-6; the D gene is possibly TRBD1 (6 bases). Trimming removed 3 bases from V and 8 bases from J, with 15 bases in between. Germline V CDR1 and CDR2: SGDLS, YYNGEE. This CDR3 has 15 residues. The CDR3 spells CASSAEQGRYSPLHF. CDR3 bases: TGTGCCAGCAGCGCCGAGCAGGGGAGGTATTCACCCCTCCACTTT.

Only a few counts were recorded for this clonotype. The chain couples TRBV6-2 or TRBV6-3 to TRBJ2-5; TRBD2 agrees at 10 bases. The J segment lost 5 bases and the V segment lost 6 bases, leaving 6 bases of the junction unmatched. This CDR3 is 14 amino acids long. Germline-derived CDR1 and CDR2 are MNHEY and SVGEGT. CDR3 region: CASRSGGASETQYF. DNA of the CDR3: TGTGCCAGCAGGAGCGGGGGGGCATCGGAGACCCAGTACTTC.

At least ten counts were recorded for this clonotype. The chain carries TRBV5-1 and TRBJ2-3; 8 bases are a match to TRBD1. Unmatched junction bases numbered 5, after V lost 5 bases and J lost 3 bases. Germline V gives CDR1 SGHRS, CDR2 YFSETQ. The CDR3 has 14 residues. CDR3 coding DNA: TGCGCCAGCAGACAGGGGGGCGAAACAGATACGCAGTATTTT. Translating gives CASRQGGETDTQYF.

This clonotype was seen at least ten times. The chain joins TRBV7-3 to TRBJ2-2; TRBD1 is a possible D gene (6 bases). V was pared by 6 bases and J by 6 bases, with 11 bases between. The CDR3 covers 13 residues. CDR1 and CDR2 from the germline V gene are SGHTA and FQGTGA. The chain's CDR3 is CASSSQGSGELFF. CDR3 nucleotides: TGTGCCAGCAGTTCTCAGGGGTCCGGGGAGCTGTTTTTT.

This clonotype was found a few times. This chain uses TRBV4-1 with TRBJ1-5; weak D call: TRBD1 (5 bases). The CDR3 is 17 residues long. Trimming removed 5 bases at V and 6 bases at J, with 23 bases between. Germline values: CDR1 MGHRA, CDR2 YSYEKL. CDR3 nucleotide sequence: TGCGCCAGCAGCACCCAACTAGTCGCCAGGGTAGGTCAGCCCCAGCATTTT. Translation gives CASSTQLVARVGQPQHF.

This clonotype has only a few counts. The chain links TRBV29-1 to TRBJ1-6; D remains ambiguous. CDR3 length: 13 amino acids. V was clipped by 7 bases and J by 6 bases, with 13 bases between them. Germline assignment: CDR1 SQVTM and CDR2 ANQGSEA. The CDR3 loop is CSARPTLNSPLHF. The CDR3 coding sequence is TGCAGCGCTAGACCTACTCTTAATTCACCCCTCCACTTT.

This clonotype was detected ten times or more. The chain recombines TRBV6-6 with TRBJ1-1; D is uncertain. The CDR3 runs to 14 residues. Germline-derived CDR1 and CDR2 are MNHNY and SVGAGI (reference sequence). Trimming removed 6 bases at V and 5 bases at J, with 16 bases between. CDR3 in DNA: TGTGCCAGCAGACTCAGGACTTCCACTACTGAAGCTTTCTTT. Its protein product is CASRLRTSTTEAFF.

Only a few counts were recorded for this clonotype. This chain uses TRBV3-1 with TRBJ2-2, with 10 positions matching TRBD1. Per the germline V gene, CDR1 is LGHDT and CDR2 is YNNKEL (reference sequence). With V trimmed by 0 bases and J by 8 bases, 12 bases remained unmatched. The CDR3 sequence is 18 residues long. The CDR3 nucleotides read TGTGCCAGCAGCCAAGATAGAGGAGGGACAGGGGTCTTAGGGGAGCTGTTTTTT. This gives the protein CASSQDRGGTGVLGELFF. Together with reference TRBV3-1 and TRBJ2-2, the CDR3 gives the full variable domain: DTAVSQTPKYLVTQMGNDKSIKCEQNLGHDTMYWYKQDSKKFLKIMFSYNNKELIINETVPNRFSPKSPDKAHLNLHINSLELGDSAVYFCASSQDRGGTGVLGELFFGEGSRLTVL.